The clone carrying this T cell receptor (beta chain) appeared once. The sample is drawn from a study of blood T cell repertoires in COVID-19. Measured with immunoSEQ multiplex PCR; TCRdb has only the in-frame clones, and not every one. The data hold 70,000 or so clones, with around 80% observed a single time. In germline, CDR1 is SNHLY, CDR2 FYNNEI. V lost 6 bases, J lost 3 bases, and 7 bases stayed unmatched. This CDR3 spans 15 amino acids. The chain combines TRBV2 with TRBJ1-5; 8 nucleotides align to TRBD1. This clonotype was sampled from a human donor in a cohort sampled during active COVID-19. The sample was peripheral blood. This CDR3 reads CASREGQAINQPQHF. The CDR3 DNA reads as TGTGCCAGCAGGGAGGGACAGGCGATCAATCAGCCCCAGCATTTT.